This entry lists 23 T cell receptor beta chains sequenced from one sample in a study of cytomegalovirus exposure and HLA in healthy donors. The PCR was carried out with 60 Vbeta primers and 13 Jbeta primers. Libraries were prepared by immunoSEQ multiplex PCR; TCRdb keeps only in-frame clonotypes and omits some of them. The sample includes approximately 110,000 clones, around 70% of them seen just once. Sequenced material: PBMCs. The receptors stem from a middle-aged woman in good health and CMV-seropositive.

J is TRBJ1-5 and V is TRBV30; D might be TRBD1 (5 bases). This CDR3 has 13 residues. The V end was cut by 0 bases, the J end by 4 bases, with 7 bases between. Per germline, CDR1 GTSNPN and CDR2 SVGIG (reference sequence). DNA of the CDR3: TGTGCCTGGAGTGTATCAGGGAATCAGCCCCAGCATTTT. Residues: CAWSVSGNQPQHF. Complete variable domain (other parts from reference TRBV30 and TRBJ1-5): SQTIHQWPATLVQPVGSPLSLECTVEGTSNPNLYWYRQAAGRGLQLLFYSVGIGQISSEVPQNLSASRPQDRQFILSSKKLLLSDSGFYLCAWSVSGNQPQHFGDGTRLSIL.

The rearrangement uses TRBV10-3 and TRBJ2-7; maybe TRBD1 (6 bases). Trimming cost V 2 bases and J 0 bases, with 11 bases left between them. Germline CDR1 and CDR2: ENHRY and SYGVKD. The CDR3 covers 15 residues. The chain's CDR3 is CAISERGLSSYEQYF. CDR3 in DNA: TGTGCCATCAGTGAGAGGGGGTTAAGCTCCTACGAGCAGTACTTC.

The rearrangement links TRBV7-9 to TRBJ1-5; no reliable D call. This CDR3 has 12 residues. In germline, CDR1 is SEHNR, CDR2 FQNEAQ (reference sequence). The V end lost 3 bases, the J end lost 9 bases, and 9 bases lay between the germline ends. This CDR3 is CASSLNSGPQHF. Written as DNA, the CDR3 is TGTGCCAGCAGCTTGAACAGCGGGCCCCAGCATTTT.

This clone showed up just once. The V call is TRBV6-1, the J call TRBJ2-7; 7 bases agree with TRBD1. The CDR3 runs 14 residues. V shed 4 bases, J shed 6 bases, and the junction held 9 bases outside the gene matches. Germline V lookup: CDR1 MNHNS, CDR2 SASEGT. DNA of the CDR3: TGTGCCAGCAGTGGCCCGACAGGGATCCGCGAGCAGTACTTC. The encoded protein is CASSGPTGIREQYF.

This chain uses TRBV18 with TRBJ1-2, with D hard to call. Germline V gene data show CDR1 as KGHSH and CDR2 as LQKENI. The CDR3 sequence is 13 residues long. The germline V and J ends were trimmed by 0 bases and 4 bases, with 6 bases remaining between them. CDR3 in DNA: TGTGCCAGCTCACCACCGGTCAGCTATGGCTACACCTTC. Translating gives CASSPPVSYGYTF.

The chain couples TRBV11-3 to TRBJ2-2, with D hard to call. The length of the CDR3 is 12 residues. The ends were cut back, 8 bases at V and 0 bases at J, with 4 bases in the middle. From germline, CDR1 is SGHNT and CDR2 YENEEA. CDR3 region: CASGPNTGELFF. In DNA form, the CDR3 reads TGTGCCAGCGGGCCGAACACCGGGGAGCTGTTTTTT.

The CDR3, as DNA: TGTGCCAGCAGCGTCGAGGGTCCGAACACCGGGGAGCTGTTTTTT. This gives the protein CASSVEGPNTGELFF. The rearrangement uses TRBV9 and TRBJ2-2; D possibly corresponds to TRBD2 (5 bases). The germline CDR1 and CDR2 sequences are SGDLS and YYNGEE. V was shortened by 2 bases and J by 0 bases, with 8 bases between the two germline ends. This CDR3 is 15 amino acids long.

The chain couples TRBV10-2 to TRBJ1-2; 10 positions match TRBD1. Trimming removed 2 bases from V and 8 bases from J; junction bases left unmatched: 11. Per germline, CDR1 WSHSY and CDR2 SAAADI. This CDR3 is 16 amino acids long. For the CDR3, the DNA is TGCGCCAGCAGTGAGGGTCTGGGACAGGGGATTGGAGGCTACACCTTC. Amino acid sequence: CASSEGLGQGIGGYTF.

As for this clone: An end of the junction differs from the germline gene, which may be a read error. The chain is built from TRBV9 and TRBJ2-2, with D hard to call. Germline V gene sequence: CDR1 SGDLS, CDR2 YYNGEE. The length of the CDR3 is 13 residues. Here the CDR3 reads CASSTRNSGELFF. CDR3 nucleotide sequence: TGTGCCAGCAGCACCAGGAACTCCGGGGAGCTGTTTTTT.

The chain recombines TRBV6-5 with TRBJ2-3; D might be TRBD2 (6 bases). The germline V gene has CDR1 MNHEY and CDR2 SVGAGI. This CDR3 spans 15 amino acids. V lost 5 bases and J lost 0, with 12 bases in between. CDR3 sequence (DNA): TGTGCCAGCAGTCCGCCGGGGGTTAGCACAGATACGCAGTATTTT. It codes for CASSPPGVSTDTQYF.

J is TRBJ1-2 and V is TRBV5-4, with D tentatively TRBD1 (5 bases). V gave up 5 bases and J gave up 3 bases, with 14 bases separating them. The CDR3 runs to 14 residues. CDR1 is SGHNT, CDR2 YYREEE, per germline (reference sequence). CDR3 coding DNA: TGTGCCAGCAGTATGGGACTAGGGGACTATGGCTACACCTTC. Its translation is CASSMGLGDYGYTF.

V gene TRBV4-1 combines with J gene TRBJ2-5; 7 positions agree with TRBD2. From germline, CDR1 is MGHRA and CDR2 YSYEKL. The length of the CDR3 is 16 residues. The trim removed 1 base at V and 5 bases at J, leaving 10 bases unmatched. CDR3 region: CASSQAAGAPRETQYF. The CDR3 nucleotides are TGCGCCAGCAGCCAAGCGGCGGGAGCGCCGAGGGAGACCCAGTACTTC.

J is TRBJ1-6 and V is TRBV25-1, with 7 bases that match TRBD1. Germline CDR1 reads MGHDK; CDR2 reads SYGVNS. The CDR3 totals 16 residues. After removal of 8 bases from V and 7 bases from J, the junction contained 14 bases not matched to a gene. DNA of the CDR3: TGTGCCAGCGCAGATTCAAAACAGGGGTGGAATTCACCCCTCCACTTT. Its translation is CASADSKQGWNSPLHF. Variable domain in full (rest from reference TRBV25-1 and TRBJ1-6): EADIYQTPRYLVIGTGKKITLECSQTMGHDKMYWYQQDPGMELHLIHYSYGVNSTEKGDLSSESTVSRIRTEHFPLTLESARPSHTSQYLCASADSKQGWNSPLHFGNGTRLTVT.

This chain uses TRBV11-3 with TRBJ2-1; 9 nucleotides line up with TRBD2. The junction had 12 bases not matched to a gene; V was cut back by 5 bases and J by 7 bases. CDR1 and CDR2 (germline): SGHNT, YENEEA. CDR3 length: 16 residues. Here the CDR3 DNA reads TGTGCCAGCAGCCCCCCTGTAGGCGGGAGGGTAAATGAGCAGTTCTTC. Residues: CASSPPVGGRVNEQFF.

The chain employs TRBV18 and TRBJ2-7; weak D call: TRBD1 (5 bases). The CDR3 totals 14 residues. Looked up from germline, CDR1 is KGHSH and CDR2 is LQKENI. Trimming cost V 2 bases and J 2 bases, with 10 bases left between them. The CDR3 sequence: CASSPEGATYEQYF. In nucleotides, the CDR3 is TGTGCCAGCTCACCAGAAGGGGCCACCTACGAGCAGTACTTC.

The genes are TRBV18 and TRBJ2-1; 8 positions agree with TRBD2. The CDR3 runs to 16 residues. The germline V gene has CDR1 KGHSH and CDR2 LQKENI. Trimming took 5 bases from V and 0 from J; bases not matched to a gene: 6. CDR3 nucleotides: TGTGCCAGCTCAAATAGCGGGACTTTCTCCTACAATGAGCAGTTCTTC. It specifies CASSNSGTFSYNEQFF.

The chain joins TRBV7-2 to TRBJ2-3, with 10 positions matching TRBD2. This CDR3 contains 16 residues. CDR1 is SGHTA, CDR2 FQGNSA, per germline. Trimming cost V 1 base and J 5 bases; bases outside gene matches: 6. The CDR3 bases are TGTGCCAGCAGCTTAGGAGCGGGGGGGCGAGAAGATACGCAGTATTTT. Translation gives CASSLGAGGREDTQYF.

The chain combines TRBV5-4 with TRBJ1-1; D is uncertain. V was clipped by 0 bases and J by 2 bases, with 8 bases between them. CDR1 is SGHNT, CDR2 YYREEE, per germline (reference sequence). This CDR3 comprises 14 residues. CDR3 coding DNA: TGTGCCAGCAGCTTGGGGCGGGCCAACACTGAAGCTTTCTTT. As protein: CASSLGRANTEAFF.

The chain couples TRBV9 to TRBJ2-5; 7 bases match TRBD1. Germline V gives CDR1 SGDLS, CDR2 YYNGEE. V trimming: 0 bases; J trimming: 5 bases; junction bases outside the gene matches: 4. CDR3 length: 14 amino acids. CDR3 amino acids: CASSVGGGMETQYF. CDR3 in DNA: TGTGCCAGCAGCGTAGGAGGGGGCATGGAGACCCAGTACTTC.

The chain combines TRBV5-1 with TRBJ1-4, with 10 bases identical to TRBD1. The length of the CDR3 is 14 residues. Germline V gene data show CDR1 as SGHRS and CDR2 as YFSETQ. J was trimmed by 7 bases and V by 4 bases; bases with no gene match: 4. The CDR3 sequence: CASSLTGGSEKLFF. The CDR3 region has the DNA TGCGCCAGCAGCCTGACAGGGGGCAGTGAAAAACTGTTTTTT.

The chain has TRBV7-8 and TRBJ2-3; D is perhaps TRBD2 (7 bases). V lost 4 bases and J 6 bases, leaving 14 bases between the germline ends. Germline V CDR1 and CDR2: SGHVS, FQNEAQ. The CDR3 spans 14 residues. The CDR3 coding sequence is TGTGCCAGCAGCTCCCTAAAGGGGGGGGATACGCAGTATTTT. Its protein is CASSSLKGGDTQYF.

The rearrangement uses TRBV7-2 and TRBJ2-1; 12 positions match TRBD2. This CDR3 spans 15 amino acids. The V and J ends lost 7 bases and 6 bases, in that order; junction bases with no gene match: 7. Germline V gene sequence: CDR1 SGHTA, CDR2 FQGNSA. This chain's CDR3 is CASTQGTSGLNEQFF. The CDR3 coding sequence is TGTGCCAGCACCCAAGGGACTAGCGGGCTCAATGAGCAGTTCTTC.

The rearrangement joins TRBV7-6 to TRBJ2-2; 8 bases are a match to TRBD2. The CDR3 contains 15 residues. V trimming: 5 bases; J trimming: 6 bases; junction bases outside the gene matches: 8. The germline CDR1 and CDR2 sequences are SGHVS and FNYEAQ. The CDR3 DNA reads as TGTGCCAGCAGCCGACTAGCGAACAAGGCCGGGGAGCTGTTTTTT. This translates into CASSRLANKAGELFF.